Here is one T cell receptor (beta chain) with its context. The PCR used 60 Vbeta and 13 Jbeta primers. Clones were sequenced by immunoSEQ multiplex PCR, and TCRdb holds only the in-frame ones, with some missing. The data show approximately 190,000 clones, more than 75% seen once. This specimen belongs to a study of cytomegalovirus exposure and HLA in healthy donors. The sample consisted of PBMCs. The sequence was collected from a woman under 40 in good health and CMV-seropositive.

The CDR3 DNA is TGTGCCTGGAAAGGAGGTTGGGGATACGAGCAGTACTTC. The encoded protein is CAWKGGWGYEQYF. The chain recombines TRBV30 with TRBJ2-7; TRBD2 might be the D (5 bases). V lost 4 bases, J lost 4 bases, and 14 bases lay in between. CDR3 length: 13 residues. The germline V gene encodes CDR1 GTSNPN and CDR2 SVGIG (reference sequence).